These T cell receptor beta chains were read from a single sample in a study of Tregs in tolerant kidney transplant recipients. Profiled with immunoSEQ multiplex PCR; TCRdb holds only in-frame clones, not every one. The sample lists over 50,000 clones, about 86% seen once, with about 5.5% in the top ten. The sequenced sample was CD4+ T cells from blood. The receptors were sampled from a human donor in good health. Both conserved end residues are part of each CDR3. The order of the fields is D gene, clone size, J gene, CDR3 length, V gene, CDR3 DNA, CDR3 protein. The D gene is left open where the match is weak. Clone sizes are given selectively: once, few, many, or a class where the clone is expanded.

>NA|NA|TRBJ2-7|15|TRBV10-1
TGCGCCAGCAGTGAGCAGACAGCCCCAGGGAGGAAGCAGTACTTC
CASSEQTAPGRKQYF
>NA|NA|TRBJ2-1|11|TRBV19
TGTGCCACCGTTCAGGGTGATGAGCAGTTCTTC
CATVQGDEQFF
>NA|NA|TRBJ1-2|13|TRBV19
TGTGCCAGTGGGAGGCTATCTAACTATGGCTACACCTTC
CASGRLSNYGYTF
>TRBD2|NA|TRBJ2-7|14|TRBV6-5
TGTGCCAGCACCAGGACTAGCGGCTCCTACGAGCAGTACTTC
CASTRTSGSYEQYF
>NA|NA|TRBJ2-3|16|TRBV5-6
TGTGCCAGCAGCTTGACCCGGACTCTCTCCGGGGATACGCAGTATTTT
CASSLTRTLSGDTQYF
>NA|once|TRBJ1-4|13|TRBV5-1
TGCGCCAGCAGGTACCAAGGGGATGAAAAACTGTTTTTT
CASRYQGDEKLFF
>TRBD1|NA|TRBJ2-7|14|TRBV5-1
TGCGCCAGCACGATCATGGGACAGGGGTACGAGCAGTACTTC
CASTIMGQGYEQYF
>NA|NA|TRBJ2-1|13|TRBV7-2
TGTGCCAGCAGCTTAGCAGGGGACAATGAGCAGTTCTTC
CASSLAGDNEQFF
>NA|NA|TRBJ1-1|11|TRBV10-3
TGTGCCACTGTACGGGGAACTGAAGCTTTCTTT
CATVRGTEAFF
>NA|NA|TRBJ2-1|12|TRBV9
TGTGCCAGCAGCTATACAGCCAATGAGCAGTTCTTC
CASSYTANEQFF
>NA|NA|TRBJ2-7|14|TRBV9
TGTGCCAGCAGTCGCGGAGGCAGGGCGGGAGAGCAGTACTTC
CASSRGGRAGEQYF